This TCR beta chain was profiled in a study of T cell repertoires in cytomegalovirus infection. This clonotype was recorded at least ten times. Trimming shortened V by 9 bases and J by 7 bases, and 25 bases separated the two germline ends. The germline gives CDR1 SEHNR, CDR2 FQNEAQ (reference sequence). The CDR3 totals 16 residues. TCRdb reprocessed the reads with MiXCR, giving one entry per CDR3 protein. The sample lists over 450,000 distinct CDR3 sequences; about 11% were seen once. The genes are TRBV7-9 and TRBJ2-1; D might be TRBD2 (6 bases). The clonotype comes from a human donor in good health (CMV status not recorded). Some clones in this sample may be carry-over from other donors' samples. Sequencing was carried out using PBMCs. Written as DNA, the CDR3 is TGTGCCAGTGTACAGGAGGGAGCCCATCTATATAATGAGCAGTTCTTC. This encodes CASVQEGAHLYNEQFF.